This T cell receptor (beta chain) was recovered during a study of cytomegalovirus exposure and HLA in healthy donors. Each of the donors was a healthy bone marrow donor. The V end lost 2 bases, the J end lost 4 bases, and 9 bases lay between the germline ends. Germline V gene data show CDR1 as SGHTA and CDR2 as FQGNSA. This CDR3 spans 14 amino acids. PCR used 60 Vbeta primers and 13 Jbeta primers. This table comes from immunoSEQ multiplex PCR, and its TCRdb copy is limited to in-frame clones, with some not included. The table lists some 130,000 clones, roughly 83% of them singletons. As for this clone: Its antigen is unidentified.

Whole-study findings and limits: Being indistinguishable, some V segments were excluded, TRBV6-2 and TRBV6-3 among them. Testing in vitro showed a few CMV-associated chains specific for CMV antigens. Earlier findings revealed that most TCR beta V segments proved productive either about 87% or about 30% of the time.

The chain is built from TRBV7-2 and TRBJ2-1, with D perhaps TRBD2 (5 bases). Sequenced material: PBMCs. This clonotype originated in a middle-aged man in good health and CMV-seronegative. CDR3 sequence: CASSLTRAYNEQFF. The CDR3 DNA reads TGTGCCAGCAGCTTAACGAGGGCATACAATGAGCAGTTCTTC.